The 10 T cell receptor beta chains in this list originate from one sample, sequenced in a study of T-cell reconstitution after alpha-beta-depleted transplantation in children. Unique molecular identifiers were built into the TCRbeta library. TCRdb called the PCR reads again in MiXCR, with one record for every CDR3 protein. Altogether around 380,000 distinct CDR3 sequences are present, 11% being singletons, with the ten largest covering approximately 5%. This specimen was PBMCs from the stem cell graft donor, taken from the stem cell graft. These receptors came from a human donor who donated a stem cell graft to a child with acute myeloid leukemia.

The chain employs TRBV7-9 and TRBJ1-2, with TRBD1 as a possible D gene (5 bases). The germline V and J ends were trimmed by 1 base and 8 bases, with 8 bases remaining between them. Germline CDR1 and CDR2: SEHNR and FQNEAQ (reference sequence). The length of the CDR3 is 12 residues. DNA of the CDR3: TGTGCCAGCAGCTTAGAAGCAGGGGGCTACACCTTC. Encoded protein: CASSLEAGGYTF.

This clonotype was seen more than once but under ten times. This sequence joins TRBV12-3 or TRBV12-4 and TRBJ2-7; 7 positions agree with TRBD1. This CDR3 is 13 amino acids long. V shed 8 bases, J shed 3 bases, and the junction held 7 bases outside the gene matches. CDR3 in amino acids: CASAQGMGYEQYF. The CDR3 DNA follows: TGTGCCAGCGCACAGGGGATGGGCTACGAGCAGTACTTC.

This clonotype was seen more than once but under ten times. V usage is TRBV5-1 and J usage is TRBJ2-1; D is possibly TRBD1 (6 bases). Trimming left V 0 bases short and J 3 bases short, with 19 bases between. The CDR3 consists of 18 residues. Germline V gene data show CDR1 as SGHRS and CDR2 as YFSETQ. CDR3 in DNA: TGCGCCAGCAGCTTGGTAGCCGCCATGACAGGCGGCTACAATGAGCAGTTCTTC. As protein: CASSLVAAMTGGYNEQFF.

Here the CDR3 reads CASSAQTGPYQPQHF. DNA of the CDR3: TGTGCCAGCAGCGCGCAGACAGGGCCATATCAGCCCCAGCATTTT. The V gene is TRBV12-3 or TRBV12-4, the J gene TRBJ1-5, with 7 bases fitting TRBD1. There are 15 residues in the CDR3. The trim removed 6 bases at V and 5 bases at J, leaving 10 bases unmatched.

This clonotype was counted ten times or more. V gene TRBV25-1 combines with J gene TRBJ2-5; TRBD1 matches 10 bases. V was pared by 1 base and J by 0 bases, with 5 bases of the junction left unmatched. CDR1 and CDR2 (germline): MGHDK, SYGVNS. The CDR3 covers 17 residues. In DNA form, the CDR3 reads TGTGCCAGCAGTGAATCCCGGACAGGGGGGTACCAAGAGACCCAGTACTTC. Amino acid sequence: CASSESRTGGYQETQYF.

This clonotype was counted at least ten times. The chain carries TRBV29-1 and TRBJ1-1; TRBD1 aligns across 9 bases. Germline CDR1 and CDR2: SQVTM and ANQGSEA. The CDR3 is 12 amino acids. J lost 5 bases, V lost 6 bases, and 4 bases had no gene match. The CDR3 region is CSVATGGTEAFF. The CDR3 coding sequence is TGCAGCGTAGCGACAGGGGGGACTGAAGCTTTCTTT.

The J gene is TRBJ2-3, the V gene TRBV29-1; possible D gene TRBD1, 6 bases. The CDR3 is made up of 14 amino acids. The V gene's germline CDR1 is SQVTM and CDR2 ANQGSEA. The V end lost 3 bases, the J end lost 4 bases, and 14 bases lay between the germline ends. The CDR3 nucleotides are TGCAGCGTTGACGCAGGGGCGAGCGCAGATACGCAGTATTTT. Protein: CSVDAGASADTQYF.

In this sample, this clonotype turned up a few times. The germline gene is not matched at one end of the junction; a read error may be the cause. The rearrangement joins TRBV12-3 or TRBV12-4 to TRBJ2-3; possibly TRBD1 for D (5 bases). The CDR3 contains 14 residues. The DNA for the CDR3 is TGTGCCAGCAGAAACCCGAGACAGACAGTTACGCAGTATTTT. Amino acids: CASRNPRQTVTQYF.

J is TRBJ2-2 and V is TRBV5-1; 7 nucleotides agree with TRBD1. The CDR3 totals 15 residues. The trim removed 1 base at V and 5 bases at J, leaving 5 bases unmatched. Germline lookup yields CDR1 SGHRS and CDR2 YFSETQ. DNA for the CDR3: TGCGCCAGCAGCTTGCAGACAGGGTTTACCGGGGAGCTGTTTTTT. It encodes CASSLQTGFTGELFF.

V and J are TRBV5-1 and TRBJ2-5; 8 positions match TRBD2. Germline values: CDR1 SGHRS, CDR2 YFSETQ. The length of the CDR3 is 14 residues. Losses at the gene ends were 7 bases for V and 3 bases for J; bases not matched to a gene: 8. The DNA of the CDR3 is TGCGCCAGCGGGCCCGGGACTAGTAAAGAGACCCAGTACTTC. Encoded protein: CASGPGTSKETQYF.